This TCR beta chain was identified during a study of blood T cell repertoires in COVID-19. Study context: Collection of acute and convalescent COVID-19 samples took place in the United States, Italy and Spain. The cDNA or gDNA used as material had been derived from T cells, B-cell-depleted T cells, or PBMCs.

Original data processing: Reference gene primer amplification gave estimated nucleated cell counts. Only in-frame clones appear in the TCRdb table, and some are missing; sequencing was by immunoSEQ multiplex PCR. Clone size and the V and J calls come from that table; the DNA yielded D and trimming. The sample has tens of thousands of clones, roughly 87% seen once. This clone was observed once. Germline trimming cut 5 bases from V and 1 base from J; bases unmatched to any gene: 7. This CDR3 has 16 residues. Germline V gene sequence: CDR1 SGHTA, CDR2 FQGNSA. Sequences were obtained from peripheral blood. The origin of this receptor is a man aged 50-60 years with acute or convalescent COVID-19. This rearrangement joins TRBV7-2 to TRBJ2-2, with 7 nucleotides matching TRBD1. CDR3 residues: CASSPRGQLNTGELFF. The CDR3, as DNA: TGTGCCAGCAGCCCCCGGGGACAGCTGAACACCGGGGAGCTGTTTTTT.